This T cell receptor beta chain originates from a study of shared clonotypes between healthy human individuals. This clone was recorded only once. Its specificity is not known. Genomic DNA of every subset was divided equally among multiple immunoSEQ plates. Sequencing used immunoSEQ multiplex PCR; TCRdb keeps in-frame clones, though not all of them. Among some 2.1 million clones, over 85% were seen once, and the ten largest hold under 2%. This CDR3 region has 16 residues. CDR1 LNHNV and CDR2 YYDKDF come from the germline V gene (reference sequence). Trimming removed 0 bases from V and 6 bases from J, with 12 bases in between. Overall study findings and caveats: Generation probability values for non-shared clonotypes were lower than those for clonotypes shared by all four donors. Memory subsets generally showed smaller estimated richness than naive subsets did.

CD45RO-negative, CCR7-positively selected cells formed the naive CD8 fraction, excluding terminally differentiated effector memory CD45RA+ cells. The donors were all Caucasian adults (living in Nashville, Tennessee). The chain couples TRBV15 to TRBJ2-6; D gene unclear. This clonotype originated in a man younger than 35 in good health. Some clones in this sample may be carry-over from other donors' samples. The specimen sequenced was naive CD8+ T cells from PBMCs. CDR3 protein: CATSRDRRAVANVLTF. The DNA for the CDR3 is TGTGCCACCAGCAGAGATCGAAGGGCGGTGGCCAACGTCCTGACTTTC.